These 20 T cell receptor beta chains were sequenced from one sample in a study of blood T cell repertoires in COVID-19 (dated by TCRdb to 2018 to 2021). Library construction relied on the immunoSEQ multiplex PCR assay. The table was pulled from immuneACCESS by TCRdb, which kept in-frame rearrangements only. Such tables lose some clones; where checked, under half of the loss comes from unresolved V genes, and the rest has no known cause. The sample has some 200,000 clones on record, less than 90% of them singletons. The ten largest clones represent approximately 1.6% of the sample. The sequenced material came from peripheral blood. The receptors derive from a man aged 70-80 years with acute or convalescent COVID-19.

V usage is TRBV7-3 and J usage is TRBJ2-7, with 8 positions matching TRBD2. The length of the CDR3 is 15 residues. Germline CDR1 and CDR2: SGHTA and FQGTGA. V gave up 2 bases and J gave up 0 bases; unmatched junction bases: 3. The CDR3, as DNA: TGTGCCAGCAGCTTATATGGGACTAGCTCCTACGAGCAGTACTTC. Translating gives CASSLYGTSSYEQYF.

The chain carries TRBV29-1 and TRBJ1-5, with D tentatively TRBD1 (6 bases). Trimming shortened V by 4 bases and J by 3 bases, and 10 bases separated the two germline ends. Per the germline V gene, CDR1 is SQVTM and CDR2 is ANQGSEA. The CDR3 length is 13 residues. For the CDR3, the DNA is TGCAGCGTTGCGACAGGTTTCAATCAGCCCCAGCATTTT. Translation: CSVATGFNQPQHF.

The rearrangement uses TRBV5-1 and TRBJ2-5; a weak D match, TRBD2 (6 bases). V lost 4 bases, J lost 7 bases, and 11 bases lay in between. Germline V gives CDR1 SGHRS, CDR2 YFSETQ. The CDR3 spans 12 residues. CDR3 DNA: TGCGCCAGCAGCACAGCGGAGGGGACCCAGTACTTC. The encoded protein is CASSTAEGTQYF.

The chain recombines TRBV5-4 with TRBJ2-7; 7 positions match TRBD2. CDR1 is SGHNT and CDR2 is YYREEE in the germline V gene (reference sequence). After removal of 0 bases from V and 5 bases from J, the junction contained 5 bases not matched to a gene. The CDR3 runs to 14 residues. The CDR3 here is CASSLVGEGDEQYF. DNA of the CDR3: TGTGCCAGCAGCTTGGTTGGGGAGGGCGACGAGCAGTACTTC.

The chain couples TRBV5-1 to TRBJ1-1; weak D call: TRBD1 (6 bases). This CDR3 region has 13 residues. The V end lost 4 bases, the J end lost 1 base, and 8 bases lay between the germline ends. The germline gives CDR1 SGHRS, CDR2 YFSETQ. CDR3 amino acids: CASSVGGNTEAFF. CDR3 DNA sequence: TGCGCCAGCAGCGTAGGGGGGAACACTGAAGCTTTCTTT.

The chain links TRBV5-1 to TRBJ2-7; TRBD1 agrees at 9 bases. The V gene's germline CDR1 is SGHRS and CDR2 YFSETQ. V was clipped by 0 bases and J by 3 bases; unmatched bases: 4. This CDR3 has 15 amino acids. CDR3 sequence reads: CASSLATTGGYEQYF. The CDR3 DNA reads TGCGCCAGCAGCTTGGCCACGACAGGGGGCTACGAGCAGTACTTC.

This clone has only a few counts. The chain couples TRBV4-1 to TRBJ1-1; a possible D gene is TRBD1 (6 bases). The CDR3 runs 15 residues. In germline, CDR1 is MGHRA, CDR2 YSYEKL. Trimming pared 2 bases from V and 4 bases from J, leaving 14 bases between. CDR3 DNA sequence: TGCGCCAGCAGCCAACAAGGGGGGGAAGCCACTGAAGCTTTCTTT. Protein: CASSQQGGEATEAFF.

This clone was seen once. The chain combines TRBV7-9 with TRBJ2-2; 8 nucleotides agree with TRBD1. The germline V gene has CDR1 SEHNR and CDR2 FQNEAQ (reference sequence). The CDR3 has 15 residues. V lost 4 bases and J lost 6; bases outside the gene matches: 7. In DNA, the CDR3 is TGTGCCAGCAGCTCAAAACAGGGGGTAGCCGGGGAGCTGTTTTTT. Residues: CASSSKQGVAGELFF.

V usage is TRBV24-1 and J usage is TRBJ1-1; 9 positions agree with TRBD1. The CDR3 extends over 15 amino acids. The junction had 5 bases not matched to a gene; V was cut back by 4 bases and J by 3 bases. From germline, CDR1 is KGHDR and CDR2 SFDVKD. The chain's CDR3 is CATSDQTGGHTEAFF. The CDR3 region has the DNA TGTGCCACCAGTGACCAGACAGGGGGTCACACTGAAGCTTTCTTT.

The V call is TRBV6-5, the J call TRBJ1-5, with TRBD1 matching 9 bases. Germline V lookup: CDR1 MNHEY, CDR2 SVGAGI. This CDR3 region has 15 residues. With V trimmed by 2 bases and J by 5 bases, 4 bases remained unmatched. The CDR3 reads CASSYTDRGHQPQHF. The CDR3, as DNA: TGTGCCAGCAGTTACACGGACAGGGGCCATCAGCCCCAGCATTTT.

CDR3 bases: TGTGCCAGCAGCCAAGAGACTAAATCTAGCACAGATACGCAGTATTTT. Translating it yields CASSQETKSSTDTQYF. The V call is TRBV4-2, the J call TRBJ2-3, with D perhaps matching TRBD2 (5 bases). In germline, CDR1 is LGHNA, CDR2 YNFKEQ. Trimming pared 0 bases from V and 0 bases from J, leaving 10 bases between. This CDR3 has 16 residues.

The chain recombines TRBV6-5 with TRBJ2-5; a weak D match, TRBD2 (6 bases). Germline CDR1 MNHEY, CDR2 SVGAGI. Between the trimmed V and J ends, which lost 4 bases and 5 bases, there was a span of 11 bases. This CDR3 contains 13 residues. DNA for the CDR3: TGTGCCAGCAGTTCCCCGGGGAGGGAGACCCAGTACTTC. It specifies CASSSPGRETQYF.

The rearrangement uses TRBV19 and TRBJ1-3, with D unresolved. The V end lost 1 base, the J end lost 0 bases, and 13 bases lay between the germline ends. The CDR3 length is 17 residues. Germline V gene data show CDR1 as LNHDA and CDR2 as SQIVND (reference sequence). In DNA, the CDR3 is TGTGCCAGTAGTATAGGGGAGGCGACCTTCTCTGGAAACACCATATATTTT. Its protein is CASSIGEATFSGNTIYF.

This chain links TRBV19 with TRBJ1-2; 7 bases are a match to TRBD1. The CDR3 spans 14 residues. Germline V gene sequence: CDR1 LNHDA, CDR2 SQIVND (reference sequence). The J segment lost 5 bases and the V segment lost 8 bases, leaving 11 bases of the junction unmatched. The CDR3 sequence is CASSIGTEIYGYTF. DNA of the CDR3: TGTGCCAGTTCGATAGGGACAGAGATATATGGCTACACCTTC.

The rearrangement joins TRBV7-2 to TRBJ2-7; D might be TRBD2 (6 bases). Per germline, CDR1 SGHTA and CDR2 FQGNSA. The ends were cut back, 2 bases at V and 0 bases at J, with 11 bases in the middle. The CDR3 extends over 15 amino acids. CDR3 nucleotide sequence: TGTGCCAGCAGCTTATCTAGCGCGAGCTCCTACGAGCAGTACTTC. This codes for CASSLSSASSYEQYF.

V is TRBV15 and J is TRBJ1-5; 7 positions agree with TRBD1. Germline loops: CDR1 LNHNV, CDR2 YYDKDF (reference sequence). The CDR3 runs to 18 residues. The trim removed 0 bases at V and 2 bases at J, leaving 10 bases unmatched. The CDR3 sequence is CATSRDSGGTAGNQPQHF. CDR3 nucleotide sequence: TGTGCCACCAGCAGAGATTCAGGAGGGACAGCCGGCAATCAGCCCCAGCATTTT.

This rearrangement joins TRBV4-1 to TRBJ1-2; D not certain. CDR3 length: 12 amino acids. The germline CDR1 and CDR2 sequences are MGHRA and YSYEKL. Trimming took 4 bases from V and 4 from J, leaving 7 bases between them. CDR3 DNA: TGCGCCAGCAGCCCCGGGTTCTATGGCTACACCTTC. Its translation: CASSPGFYGYTF.

The chain is built from TRBV4-3 and TRBJ2-1, with D unresolved. V lost 0 bases and J lost 3, with 6 bases in between. Germline V gives CDR1 LGHNA, CDR2 YSLEER. The CDR3 has 14 amino acids. CDR3 nucleotide sequence: TGCGCCAGCAGCCAAGAAAACAGCTACAATGAGCAGTTCTTC. Translating it yields CASSQENSYNEQFF.

This rearrangement joins TRBV5-1 to TRBJ2-7; 8 bases are shared with TRBD2. With V trimmed by 1 base and J by 4 bases, 10 bases remained unmatched. CDR1 SGHRS and CDR2 YFSETQ come from the germline V gene. The CDR3 is made up of 16 amino acids. The CDR3 DNA reads as TGCGCCAGCAGCTTGCCCCGACAGCGGGAGACTTACGAGCAGTACTTC. Translating it yields CASSLPRQRETYEQYF.

The V gene is TRBV28, the J gene TRBJ1-2; D is possibly TRBD1 (6 bases). V was trimmed by 6 bases and J by 6 bases, leaving 14 bases between them. This CDR3 spans 13 amino acids. CDR1 and CDR2 from the germline V gene are MDHEN and SYDVKM. DNA of the CDR3: TGTGCCAGCAGCCCCGGGGGGCGGGATGGCTACACCTTC. Protein product: CASSPGGRDGYTF.